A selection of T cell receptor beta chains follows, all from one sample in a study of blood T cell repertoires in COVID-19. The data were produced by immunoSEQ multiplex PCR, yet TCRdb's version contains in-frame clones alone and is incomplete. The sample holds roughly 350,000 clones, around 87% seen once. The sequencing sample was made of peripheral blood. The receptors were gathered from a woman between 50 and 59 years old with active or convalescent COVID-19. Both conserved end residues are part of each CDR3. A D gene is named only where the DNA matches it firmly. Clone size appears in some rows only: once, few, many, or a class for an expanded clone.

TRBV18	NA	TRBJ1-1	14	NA	TGTGCCAGCTCACCGGCACAGTTGAACACTGAAGCTTTCTTT	CASSPAQLNTEAFF
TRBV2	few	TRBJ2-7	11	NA	TGTGCCAGCAGTGACAGCTACGAGCAGTACTTC	CASSDSYEQYF
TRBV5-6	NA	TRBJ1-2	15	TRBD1	TGTGCCAGCAGCTTGGGGGACAGGGGGTCGTATGGCTACACCTTC	CASSLGDRGSYGYTF
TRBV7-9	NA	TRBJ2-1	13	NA	TGTGCCAGCAGCTCGACAGGTTACAATGAGCAGTTCTTC	CASSSTGYNEQFF
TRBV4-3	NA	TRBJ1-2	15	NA	TGCGCCAGCAGCCAAGAGACAGACCGCCGAGGTGGCTACACCTTC	CASSQETDRRGGYTF
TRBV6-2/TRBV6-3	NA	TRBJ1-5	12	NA	TGTGCCAGCAGCAGGGGAAGTCAGCCCCAGCATTTT	CASSRGSQPQHF
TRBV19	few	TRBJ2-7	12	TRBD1	TGTGCCAGTAGTAGGACAGGGTACGAGCAGTACTTC	CASSRTGYEQYF
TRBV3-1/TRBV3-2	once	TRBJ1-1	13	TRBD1	TGTGCCAGCAGCCGAGACAGGGGCACTGAAGCTTTCTTT	CASSRDRGTEAFF
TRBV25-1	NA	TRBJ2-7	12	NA	TGTGCCAGCAGTGCCAGTCCTTACGAGCAGTACTTC	CASSASPYEQYF
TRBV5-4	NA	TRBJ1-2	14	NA	TGTGCCAGCAGCTTGGGGGGGGAGAACTATGGCTACACCTTC	CASSLGGENYGYTF
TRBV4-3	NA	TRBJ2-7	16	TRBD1	TGCGCCAGCAGCCCCCCCATTACAGGGGGTTCCTACGAGCAGTACTTC	CASSPPITGGSYEQYF
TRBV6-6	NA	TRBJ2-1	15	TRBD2	TGTGCCAGCAGTGTACTAGCGGGAGGGCCAGGAGAGCAGTTCTTC	CASSVLAGGPGEQFF
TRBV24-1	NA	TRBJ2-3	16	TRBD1	TGTGCCACCAGTGAGGGGACAGCTGCTAGCACAGATACGCAGTATTTT	CATSEGTAASTDTQYF
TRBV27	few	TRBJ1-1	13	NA	TGTGCCAGCAGTTTTTACAGGCGGACTGAAGCTTTCTTT	CASSFYRRTEAFF
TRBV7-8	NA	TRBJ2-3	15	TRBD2	TGTGCCAGCAGCTCTGGACTAGTACAGACAGATACGCAGTATTTT	CASSSGLVQTDTQYF
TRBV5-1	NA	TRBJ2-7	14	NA	TGCGCCAGCAGCTTGGGACAGACCTCCTACGAGCAGTACTTC	CASSLGQTSYEQYF
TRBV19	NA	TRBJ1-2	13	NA	TGTGCCAGTAGCCCGACAGACACTTATGGCTACACCTTC	CASSPTDTYGYTF
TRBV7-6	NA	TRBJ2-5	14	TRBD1	TGTGCCAGCAGCTTACAGGGGGCATGGGAGACCCAGTACTTC	CASSLQGAWETQYF